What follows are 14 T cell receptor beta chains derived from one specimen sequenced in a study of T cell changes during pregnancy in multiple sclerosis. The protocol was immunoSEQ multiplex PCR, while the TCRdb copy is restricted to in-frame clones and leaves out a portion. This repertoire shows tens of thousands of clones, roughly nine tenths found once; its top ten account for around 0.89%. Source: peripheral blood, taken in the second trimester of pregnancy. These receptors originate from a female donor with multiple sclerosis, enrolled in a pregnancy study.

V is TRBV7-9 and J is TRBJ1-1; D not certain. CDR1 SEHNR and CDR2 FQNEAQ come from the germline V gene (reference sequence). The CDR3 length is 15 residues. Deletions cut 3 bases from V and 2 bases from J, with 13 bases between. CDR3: CASSFSLAFNTEAFF. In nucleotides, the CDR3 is TGTGCCAGCAGCTTCTCCTTAGCCTTTAACACTGAAGCTTTCTTT.

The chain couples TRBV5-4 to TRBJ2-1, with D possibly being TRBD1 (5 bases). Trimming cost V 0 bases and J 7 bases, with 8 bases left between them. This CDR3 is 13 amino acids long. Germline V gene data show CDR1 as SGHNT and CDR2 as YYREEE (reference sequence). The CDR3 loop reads CASSLGGRNEQFF. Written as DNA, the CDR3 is TGTGCCAGCAGCTTGGGGGGCCGGAATGAGCAGTTCTTC.

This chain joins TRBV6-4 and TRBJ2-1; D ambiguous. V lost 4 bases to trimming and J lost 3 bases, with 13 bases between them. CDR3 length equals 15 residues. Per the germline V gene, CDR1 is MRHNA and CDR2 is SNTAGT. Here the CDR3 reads CASSGRSSSYNEQFF. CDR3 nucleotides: TGTGCCAGCAGTGGCCGTAGTTCGAGCTACAATGAGCAGTTCTTC.

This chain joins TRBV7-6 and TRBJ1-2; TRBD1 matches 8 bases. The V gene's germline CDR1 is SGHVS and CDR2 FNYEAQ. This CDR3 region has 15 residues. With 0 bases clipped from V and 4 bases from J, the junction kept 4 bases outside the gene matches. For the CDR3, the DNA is TGTGCCAGCAGCTTAGCGGACAGGGTCGGCTATGGCTACACCTTC. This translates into CASSLADRVGYGYTF.

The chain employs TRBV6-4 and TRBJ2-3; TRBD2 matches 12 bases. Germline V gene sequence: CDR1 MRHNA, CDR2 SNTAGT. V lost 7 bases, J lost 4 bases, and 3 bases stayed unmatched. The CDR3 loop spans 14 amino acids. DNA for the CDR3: TGTGCCAGCAAGACTAGCGGGGGTTCAGATACGCAGTATTTT. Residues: CASKTSGGSDTQYF.

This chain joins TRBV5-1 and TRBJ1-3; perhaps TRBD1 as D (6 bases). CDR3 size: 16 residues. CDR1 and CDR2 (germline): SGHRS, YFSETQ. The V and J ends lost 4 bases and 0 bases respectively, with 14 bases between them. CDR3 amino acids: CASSPDSPYSGNTIYF. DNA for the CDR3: TGCGCCAGCAGCCCGGACAGCCCGTACTCTGGAAACACCATATATTTT.

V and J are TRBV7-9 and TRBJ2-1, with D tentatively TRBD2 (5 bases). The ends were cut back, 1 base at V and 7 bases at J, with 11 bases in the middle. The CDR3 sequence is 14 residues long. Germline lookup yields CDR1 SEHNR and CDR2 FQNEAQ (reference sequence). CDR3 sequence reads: CASSLGGWGNEQFF. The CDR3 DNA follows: TGTGCCAGCAGCTTAGGAGGGTGGGGAAATGAGCAGTTCTTC.

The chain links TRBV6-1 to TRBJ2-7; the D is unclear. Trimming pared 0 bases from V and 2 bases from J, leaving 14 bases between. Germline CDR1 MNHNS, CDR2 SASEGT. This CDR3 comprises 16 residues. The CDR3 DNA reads TGTGCCAGCAGTGAAGCGTCAAGCAGGCTCACCTACGAGCAGTACTTC. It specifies CASSEASSRLTYEQYF.

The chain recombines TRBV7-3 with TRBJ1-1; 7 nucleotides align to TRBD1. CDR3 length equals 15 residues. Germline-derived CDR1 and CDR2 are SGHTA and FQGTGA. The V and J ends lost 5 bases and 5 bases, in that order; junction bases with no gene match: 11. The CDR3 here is CASSPPTGRGTEAFF. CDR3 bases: TGTGCCAGCAGCCCCCCGACAGGGCGAGGGACTGAAGCTTTCTTT.

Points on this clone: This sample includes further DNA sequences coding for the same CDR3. As DNA, the CDR3 is TGCGCCAGCAGCTTGGAGGGGAGGGGCTATGGCTACACCTTC. Translation: CASSLEGRGYGYTF. This sequence joins TRBV5-1 and TRBJ1-2; TRBD1 is a possible D gene (5 bases). CDR1 is SGHRS, CDR2 YFSETQ, per germline. The CDR3 is 14 residues long. V shed 0 bases and J shed 4 bases, with 10 bases lying between them.

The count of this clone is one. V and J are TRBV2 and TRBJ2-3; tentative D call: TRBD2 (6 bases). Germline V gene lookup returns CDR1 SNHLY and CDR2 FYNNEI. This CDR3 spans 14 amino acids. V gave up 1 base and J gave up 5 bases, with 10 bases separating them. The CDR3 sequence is CASSEGGVVDTQYF. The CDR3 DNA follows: TGTGCCAGCAGTGAAGGCGGGGTGGTAGATACGCAGTATTTT.

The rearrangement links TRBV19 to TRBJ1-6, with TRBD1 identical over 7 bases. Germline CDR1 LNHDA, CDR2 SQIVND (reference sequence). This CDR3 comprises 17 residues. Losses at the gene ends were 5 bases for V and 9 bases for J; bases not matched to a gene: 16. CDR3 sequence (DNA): TGTGCCAGTAGTTTTCTATCTCCAGGGGGACAAGGTTCACCCCTCCACTTT. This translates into CASSFLSPGGQGSPLHF.

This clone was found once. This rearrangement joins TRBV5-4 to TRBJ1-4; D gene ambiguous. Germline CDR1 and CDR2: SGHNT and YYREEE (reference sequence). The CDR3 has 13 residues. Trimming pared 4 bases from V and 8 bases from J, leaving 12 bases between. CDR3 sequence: CASSTRFGEKLFF. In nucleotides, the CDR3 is TGTGCCAGCAGCACCAGATTCGGGGAAAAACTGTTTTTT. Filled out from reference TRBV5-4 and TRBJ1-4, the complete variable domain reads ETGVTQSPTHLIKTRGQQVTLRCSSQSGHNTVSWYQQALGQGPQFIFQYYREEENGRGNFPPRFSGLQFPNYSSELNVNALELDDSALYLCASSTRFGEKLFFGSGTQLSVL.

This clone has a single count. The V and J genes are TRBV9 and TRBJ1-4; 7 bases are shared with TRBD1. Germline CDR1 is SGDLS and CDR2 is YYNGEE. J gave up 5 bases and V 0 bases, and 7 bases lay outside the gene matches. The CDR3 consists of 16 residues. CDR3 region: CASSVAPGQRNEKLFF. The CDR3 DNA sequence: TGTGCCAGCAGCGTAGCTCCGGGACAGCGGAATGAAAAACTGTTTTTT.